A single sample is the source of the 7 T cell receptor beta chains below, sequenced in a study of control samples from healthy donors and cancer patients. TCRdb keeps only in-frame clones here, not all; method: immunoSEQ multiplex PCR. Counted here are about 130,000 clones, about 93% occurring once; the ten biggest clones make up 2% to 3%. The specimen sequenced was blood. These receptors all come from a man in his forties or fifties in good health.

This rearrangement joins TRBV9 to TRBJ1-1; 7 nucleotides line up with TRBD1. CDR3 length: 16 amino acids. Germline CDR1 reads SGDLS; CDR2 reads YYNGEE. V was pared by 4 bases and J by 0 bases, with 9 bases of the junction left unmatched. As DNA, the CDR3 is TGTGCCAGCAGCTCTCAGGGGCAGGGGGTGAACACTGAAGCTTTCTTT. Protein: CASSSQGQGVNTEAFF.

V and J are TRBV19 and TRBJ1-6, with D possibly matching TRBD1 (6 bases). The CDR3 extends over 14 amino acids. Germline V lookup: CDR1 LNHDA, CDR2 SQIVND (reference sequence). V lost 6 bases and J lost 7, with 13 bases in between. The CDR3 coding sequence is TGTGCCAGTAGAACCGGGACAAGGAATTCACCCCTCCACTTT. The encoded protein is CASRTGTRNSPLHF.

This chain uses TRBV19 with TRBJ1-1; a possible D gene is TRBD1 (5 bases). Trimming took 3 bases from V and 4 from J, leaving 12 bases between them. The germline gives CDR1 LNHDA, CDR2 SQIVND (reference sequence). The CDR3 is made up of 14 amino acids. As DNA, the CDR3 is TGTGCCAGTAGTATCCAGGGACGGGGCACTGAAGCTTTCTTT. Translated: CASSIQGRGTEAFF.

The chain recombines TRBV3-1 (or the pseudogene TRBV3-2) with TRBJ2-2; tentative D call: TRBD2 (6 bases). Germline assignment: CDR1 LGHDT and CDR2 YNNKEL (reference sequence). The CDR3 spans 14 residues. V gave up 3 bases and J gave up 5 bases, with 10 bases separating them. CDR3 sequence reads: CASSQARGTGELFF. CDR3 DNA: TGTGCCAGCAGCCAGGCCCGGGGGACCGGGGAGCTGTTTTTT.

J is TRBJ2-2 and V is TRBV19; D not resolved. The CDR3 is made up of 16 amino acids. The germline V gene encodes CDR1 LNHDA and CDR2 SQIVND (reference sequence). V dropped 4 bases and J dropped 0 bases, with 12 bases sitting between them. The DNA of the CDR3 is TGTGCCAGTAGTAATCTCCCACCCCCGAACACCGGGGAGCTGTTTTTT. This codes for CASSNLPPPNTGELFF.

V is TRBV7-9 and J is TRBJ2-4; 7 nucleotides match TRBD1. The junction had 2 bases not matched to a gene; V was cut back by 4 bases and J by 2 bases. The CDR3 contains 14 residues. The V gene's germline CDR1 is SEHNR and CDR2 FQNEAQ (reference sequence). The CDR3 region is CASSSGQSKNIQYF. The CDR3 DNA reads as TGTGCCAGCAGCTCGGGACAGTCCAAAAACATTCAGTACTTC.

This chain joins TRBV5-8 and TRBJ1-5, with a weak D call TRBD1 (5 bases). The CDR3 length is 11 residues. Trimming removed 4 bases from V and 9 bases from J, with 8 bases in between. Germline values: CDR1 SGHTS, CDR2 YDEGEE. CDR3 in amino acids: CASSPTGPQHF. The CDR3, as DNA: TGTGCCAGCAGCCCCACAGGGCCCCAGCATTTT. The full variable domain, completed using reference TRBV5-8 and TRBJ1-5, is EAGVTQSPTHLIKTRGQQATLRCSPISGHTSVYWYQQALGLGLQFLLWYDEGEERNRGNFPPRFSGRQFPNYSSELNVNALELEDSALYLCASSPTGPQHFGDGTRLSIL.